This T cell receptor beta chain was sequenced for a study of graft-versus-host responses after intestinal transplantation. Overall study: Each recipient received anti-thymocyte globulin induction, then tacrolimus and steroids for around three years.

The study, taken as a whole, reports: Early post-transplant HvG declines showed an association with peak circulating GvH clone levels.

Concerning this clone itself: Its antigen is unknown.

Assay used: immunoSEQ multiplex PCR; TCRdb lists only in-frame clones, some missing. Here the sample spans 60,000 to 80,000 clones, 90% being singletons. The germline gives CDR1 MNHEY, CDR2 SVGAGI. The CDR3 length is 14 residues. Trimming shortened V by 6 bases and J by 5 bases, and 13 bases separated the two germline ends. The origin of this receptor is a human donor who received an intestinal transplant. V gene TRBV6-5 combines with J gene TRBJ1-4; D not resolved. The material was unstimulated CD8+ T cells sorted from spleen or lymph node cells, obtained before intestinal transplant. This CDR3 is CASREQLENEKLFF. As DNA, the CDR3 is TGTGCCAGCAGGGAACAATTGGAGAATGAAAAACTGTTTTTT.